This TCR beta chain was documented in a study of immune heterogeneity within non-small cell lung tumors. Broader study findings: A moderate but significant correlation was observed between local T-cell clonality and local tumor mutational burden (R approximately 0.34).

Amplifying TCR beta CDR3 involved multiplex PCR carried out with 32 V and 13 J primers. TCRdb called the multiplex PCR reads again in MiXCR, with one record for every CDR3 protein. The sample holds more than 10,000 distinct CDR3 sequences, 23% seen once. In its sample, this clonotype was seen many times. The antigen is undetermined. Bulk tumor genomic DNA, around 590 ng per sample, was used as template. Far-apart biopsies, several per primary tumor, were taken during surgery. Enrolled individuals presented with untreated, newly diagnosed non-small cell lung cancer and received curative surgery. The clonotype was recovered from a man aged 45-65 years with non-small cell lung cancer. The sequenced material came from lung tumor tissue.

Here the CDR3 reads CASSEAPGDTGELFF. In DNA, the CDR3 is TGCGCCAGCAGTGAGGCGCCCGGGGACACCGGGGAGCTGTTTTTT. This chain connects TRBV10-2 to TRBJ2-2, with a weak D call TRBD2 (5 bases). The CDR3 has 15 amino acids. V was shortened by 2 bases and J by 3 bases, with 10 bases between the two germline ends. CDR1 is WSHSY and CDR2 is SAAADI in the germline V gene.